A single T cell receptor beta chain is shown here with its context. As handled by the study authors: For nucleated cells, counts were estimated from reference gene primer amplification. The assay was immunoSEQ multiplex PCR, and TCRdb's table has in-frame clones only and misses some. The D gene and trimming were derived from the DNA, and the V and J assignments and clone size from that table. The data show over 200,000 clones, around 90% seen once. Germline assignment: CDR1 KGHSH and CDR2 LQKENI. Trimming left V 3 bases short and J 3 bases short, with 15 bases between. The CDR3 is 15 residues long. The data were taken from a study of blood T cell repertoires in COVID-19. For the study at large: Both acute and convalescent COVID-19 samples were obtained from the United States, Italy and Spain. PBMCs, B-cell-depleted T cells, or T cells were the source of the cDNA or gDNA that made up the material.

The sequenced material came from peripheral blood. The origin of this receptor is a woman in her twenties or thirties with acute or convalescent COVID-19. The chain combines TRBV18 with TRBJ2-7, with D unclear. DNA of the CDR3: TGTGCCAGCTCACCCGGATTTGGATCGGGCTACGAGCAGTACTTC. It translates to CASSPGFGSGYEQYF. The full variable domain, rest sourced from reference TRBV18 and TRBJ2-7, is NAGVMQNPRHLVRRRGQEARLRCSPMKGHSHVYWYRQLPEEGLKFMVYLQKENIIDESGMPKERFSAEFPKEGPSILRIQQVVRGDSAAYFCASSPGFGSGYEQYFGPGTRLTVT.